Presented here are 5 T cell receptor beta chains from one specimen sequenced in a study of T cell repertoires in cytomegalovirus infection. TCRdb recomputed calls from the reads with MiXCR, one row per CDR3 protein. The sample lists 200,000 to 300,000 distinct CDR3 sequences, around an eighth occurring once. The sequencing sample was made of PBMCs. The receptors here all came from a human donor in good health (CMV status not recorded). Some clones in this sample may be carry-over from other donors' samples.

This chain links TRBV20-1 with TRBJ2-7; D unclear. The CDR3 length is 14 residues. V was cut by 0 bases and J by 3 bases, with 12 bases left in between. Germline values: CDR1 DFQATT, CDR2 SNEGSKA (reference sequence). The CDR3 DNA sequence: TGCAGTGCTAGAGATCTAGTGGGTATCTACGAGCAGTACTTC. Protein: CSARDLVGIYEQYF.

The chain links TRBV6-2 or TRBV6-3 to TRBJ2-7; no firm D call. V lost 4 bases, J lost 3 bases, and 16 bases lay in between. CDR3 length: 15 amino acids. The germline V gene has CDR1 MNHEY and CDR2 SVGEGT. The CDR3 spells CASSCGQDSLYEQYF. In DNA form, the CDR3 reads TGTGCCAGCAGTTGTGGGCAAGACTCGCTCTACGAGCAGTACTTC.

This clonotype appeared many times. This chain connects TRBV28 to TRBJ1-2; D is unresolved. This CDR3 spans 11 amino acids. The V end was cut by 6 bases, the J end by 4 bases, with 6 bases between. Germline V gene data show CDR1 as MDHEN and CDR2 as SYDVKM. CDR3 bases: TGTGCCAGCAGCCCCCCCTATGGCTACACCTTC. Protein: CASSPPYGYTF.

V gene TRBV7-9 combines with J gene TRBJ1-6, with D perhaps TRBD1 (5 bases). Germline values: CDR1 SEHNR, CDR2 FQNEAQ (reference sequence). CDR3 size: 14 residues. V was trimmed by 5 bases and J by 14 bases, leaving 19 bases between them. CDR3 protein: CASSPRGGDSALHF. The CDR3 coding sequence is TGTGCCAGCAGCCCCCGGGGCGGGGATTCGGCCCTCCACTTT.

The V and J genes are TRBV25-1 and TRBJ2-5; 10 nucleotides match TRBD2. This CDR3 spans 16 amino acids. Germline-derived CDR1 and CDR2 are MGHDK and SYGVNS. V shed 2 bases and J 5 bases; nucleotides not matched to a gene: 8. The CDR3 nucleotides are TGTGCCAGCAGTGAACTAGCGGGAGATATAAGGGAGACCCAGTACTTC. This gives the protein CASSELAGDIRETQYF.